This TCR beta chain stems from a study of monozygotic twins with inflammatory bowel disease. TCRdb re-called the 5' RACE reads; one entry per CDR3 protein, DNA not given. Here the sample table reports roughly 320,000 distinct CDR3 sequences. Overall study results and limits: Twin concordance left repertoire similarity unchanged, with limited power a possible explanation for this lack of difference.

Germline V lookup: CDR1 WNHNN, CDR2 SYGVQD (reference sequence). The CDR3 totals 17 residues. About this clonotype: Antigen: not known.

Sequencing was done on a sample of blood. The gene calls are TRBV10-1 and TRBJ2-1; TCRdb returns TRBD2, unconfirmable since there is no DNA. This TCR was recovered from a human donor with ulcerative colitis or Crohn's disease, or a healthy co-twin of an affected twin (not recorded which). CDR3 protein: CASSDPRGIQSYNEQFF.